The 3 T cell receptor beta chains presented below share a single source sample, sequenced in a study of response to subunit inactivated influenza vaccine. From the RT-PCR reads, TCRdb called clonotypes with MiXCR, one entry per CDR3 protein. The sample holds around 520,000 distinct CDR3 sequences, about 25% seen once. This sample comprised CD4+ T cells sorted from PBMCs, obtained 5 to 6 days after vaccination. These receptors were taken from a man between 50 and 59 years old who received an inactivated influenza vaccine.

The V gene is TRBV20-1, the J gene TRBJ2-6, with TRBD2 identical over 14 bases. Unmatched junction bases numbered 6, after V lost 3 bases and J lost 2 bases. Germline V lookup: CDR1 DFQATT, CDR2 SNEGSKA (reference sequence). CDR3 length: 18 amino acids. The CDR3 region is CSARGTSGSGTGANVLTF. The CDR3 DNA reads as TGCAGTGCTAGGGGGACTAGCGGGAGCGGTACTGGGGCCAACGTCCTGACTTTC.

This clonotype showed up just once. The chain carries TRBV20-1 and TRBJ1-6; 9 bases fit TRBD1. The junction had 2 bases not matched to a gene; V was cut back by 1 base and J by 7 bases. In germline, CDR1 is DFQATT, CDR2 SNEGSKA (reference sequence). The CDR3 sequence is 14 residues long. The CDR3 sequence: CSARGGTGNSPLHF. In DNA form, the CDR3 reads TGCAGTGCTAGAGGCGGGACAGGGAATTCACCCCTCCACTTT.

The V gene is TRBV20-1, the J gene TRBJ2-7; 10 bases are shared with TRBD2. This CDR3 has 12 residues. CDR1 is DFQATT and CDR2 is SNEGSKA in the germline V gene (reference sequence). V dropped 8 bases and J dropped 5; count of bases not matched to a gene: 6. The DNA for the CDR3 is TGCAGTCCCGGGACTAGCGTCCACGAGCAGTACTTC. This codes for CSPGTSVHEQYF.